What follows are 2 T cell receptor beta chains derived from one specimen sequenced in a study of T-cell reconstitution after alpha-beta-depleted transplantation in children listed by TCRdb under 2016. Library preparation used PCR. TCRdb names Illumina HiSeq 2500 as the instrument used. Molecular barcoding was employed in the preparation of TCR libraries, with unique molecular identifiers being used to normalize TCRbeta repertoire quantification. TCRdb passed the public sequencing reads through fastp at Q25 and MiXCR, retaining productive beta sequences. Here each entry gathers all rows of one CDR3 protein and keeps the most common genes and DNA. In this sample the table shows some 200,000 distinct CDR3 sequences, roughly 15% of which occur a single time. Of the sample, less than 15% is held by the ten largest clones. This sample comprised PBMCs from the stem cell graft donor, obtained from the stem cell graft. These receptors came from a human donor who donated a stem cell graft to a child with acute lymphoblastic leukemia.

The rearrangement joins TRBV29-1 to TRBJ2-1; 7 bases agree with TRBD2. The germline V gene has CDR1 SQVTM and CDR2 ANQGSEA. This CDR3 comprises 11 residues. The ends lost 2 bases at V and 15 bases at J; junction bases unmatched: 7. For the CDR3, the DNA is TGCAGCGTTGAAAGGGCGGGAGCTTGGTTCTTC. Amino acid sequence: CSVERAGAWFF.

This clonotype was counted ten times or more. The V gene is TRBV6-1, the J gene TRBJ1-1; TRBD1 agrees at 7 bases. The J segment lost 1 base and the V segment lost 6 bases, leaving 11 bases of the junction unmatched. Germline V gene lookup returns CDR1 MNHNS and CDR2 SASEGT. There are 16 residues in the CDR3. The CDR3 reads CASSPQGRERNTEAFF. CDR3 nucleotide sequence: TGTGCCAGCAGCCCACAGGGGCGGGAACGGAACACTGAAGCTTTCTTT.